The T cell receptor (beta chain) under discussion was sequenced for a study of cytomegalovirus exposure and HLA in healthy donors. Findings and limits, study-wide: A link between a missense DCLRE1C variant and TCR beta V- and J-gene trimming emerged from a later analysis.

Primers for the PCR totalled 60 Vbeta and 13 Jbeta. Assay used: immunoSEQ multiplex PCR; TCRdb lists only in-frame clones, some missing. The table records 100,000 to 150,000 clones, roughly 80% of them present only once. As regards this clone: The antigen is not known.

CDR3 length equals 17 residues. Germline CDR1 reads MNHNS; CDR2 reads SASEGT. V was cut by 4 bases and J by 2 bases, with 21 bases left in between. Material for sequencing was PBMCs. The chain recombines TRBV6-1 with TRBJ2-7; D is perhaps TRBD1 (5 bases). The TCR originated in a man between 60 and 75 years old in good health and CMV-seropositive. CDR3 nucleotides: TGTGCCAGCAGTGGACCCGGAGACAGCCGAACCCCCTACGAGCAGTACTTC. Its protein is CASSGPGDSRTPYEQYF.